This TCR beta chain was observed in a study of T cells in Graves' hyperthyroidism and ophthalmopathy. RNA transcripts gave rise to amplified TCR beta CDR3 regions. When the TCR CDR3 underwent first-round RT-PCR, the HTBI primer set was used. TCRdb independently ran MiXCR on the multiplex PCR reads; one entry per CDR3 protein. This sample carries 540,000 or so distinct CDR3 sequences, 40% to 55% of them seen once, and the ten largest clones take 15% to 20%. This clonotype was detected ten times or more. This CDR3 is 14 amino acids long. V lost 3 bases to trimming and J lost 7 bases, with 12 bases between them. The germline CDR1 and CDR2 sequences are SNHLY and FYNNEI.

This sequence originates from an adult woman with Graves' disease, either hyperthyroidism or ophthalmopathy (not recorded which). Sequencing input: peripheral blood or thyroid tissue (not recorded which). This chain links TRBV2 with TRBJ1-4; D possibly corresponds to TRBD1 (5 bases). The CDR3 reads CASSDRGASEKLFF. DNA for the CDR3: TGTGCCAGCAGTGATAGGGGTGCAAGTGAAAAACTGTTTTTT.